What follows are 26 T cell receptor beta chains derived from one specimen sequenced in a study of vaccination and CD4 T cells after COVID-19. TCRdb re-called the PCR reads through MiXCR, storing one row per CDR3 protein. The table shows about 21,000 distinct CDR3 sequences, with around 57% occurring only once. The input for sequencing was CD4+ T cells from blood, taken before SARS-CoV-2 vaccination. The receptors here all came from a human donor who had recovered from COVID-19.

The rearrangement uses TRBV7-2 and TRBJ1-2; tentative D call: TRBD1 (5 bases). This CDR3 region has 14 residues. Trimming shortened V by 0 bases and J by 4 bases, and 9 bases separated the two germline ends. Germline values: CDR1 SGHTA, CDR2 FQGNSA. The DNA for the CDR3 is TGTGCCAGCAGCTTAGCGGGGGAGTTCTATGGCTACACCTTC. This sequence encodes CASSLAGEFYGYTF.

This clonotype has just a few counts. CDR3 sequence (DNA): TGTGCCAGTAGTCCAGGGACAGCTGAGACCCAGTACTTC. It codes for CASSPGTAETQYF. V gene TRBV19 combines with J gene TRBJ2-5, with TRBD1 matching 7 bases. CDR3 length equals 13 residues. Trimming took 5 bases from V and 5 from J; bases not matched to a gene: 5. Germline assignment: CDR1 LNHDA and CDR2 SQIVND (reference sequence).

This clonotype was seen a few times. The chain employs TRBV11-1 and TRBJ1-1; D perhaps matches TRBD1 (6 bases). Trimming removed 5 bases from V and 1 base from J, with 11 bases in between. There are 14 residues in the CDR3. Germline V gives CDR1 SGHAT, CDR2 FQDESV (reference sequence). This CDR3 is CASSQTGENTEAFF. CDR3 nucleotide sequence: TGTGCCAGCAGCCAGACAGGAGAGAACACTGAAGCTTTCTTT.

CDR3 nucleotides: TGTGCCATCAGTGGGACAGGGGGCAATCAGCCCCAGCATTTT. Its protein is CAISGTGGNQPQHF. The chain couples TRBV10-3 to TRBJ1-5, with TRBD1 matching over 9 bases. The CDR3 length is 14 residues. With 4 bases clipped from V and 2 bases from J, the junction kept 0 bases outside the gene matches. In germline, CDR1 is ENHRY, CDR2 SYGVKD.

This sequence joins TRBV10-3 and TRBJ1-1, with a weak D call TRBD1 (5 bases). Germline V gene lookup returns CDR1 ENHRY and CDR2 SYGVKD. CDR3 length: 13 amino acids. The germline V and J ends were trimmed by 10 bases and 0 bases, with 12 bases remaining between them. CDR3 residues: CATRQSLNTEAFF. CDR3 DNA sequence: TGTGCCACCCGACAGAGTTTGAACACTGAAGCTTTCTTT.

This clonotype showed up just once. The rearrangement joins TRBV28 to TRBJ2-1, with 13 bases matching TRBD2. V lost 7 bases and J lost 9; bases outside the gene matches: 6. The CDR3 spans 14 residues. Germline assignment: CDR1 MDHEN and CDR2 SYDVKM. The CDR3 bases are TGTGCCAGCACATGGACTAGCGGGAGCGTTGAGCAGTTCTTC. It specifies CASTWTSGSVEQFF.

This clonotype was observed a few times. The CDR3: CSASNRGRGETQYF. The DNA for the CDR3 is TGCAGTGCTAGTAACAGGGGGCGCGGAGAGACCCAGTACTTC. This chain uses TRBV20-1 with TRBJ2-5; 9 bases map to TRBD1. Germline-derived CDR1 and CDR2 are DFQATT and SNEGSKA (reference sequence). The CDR3 extends over 14 amino acids. V shed 3 bases, J shed 4 bases, and the junction held 6 bases outside the gene matches.

The genes are TRBV6-1 and TRBJ2-1; 10 bases are shared with TRBD2. J was trimmed by 2 bases and V by 6 bases; bases with no gene match: 7. The CDR3 is 16 residues long. Germline V gene lookup returns CDR1 MNHNS and CDR2 SASEGT. CDR3 sequence reads: CASRSGTSEAYNEQFF. CDR3 in DNA: TGTGCCAGCAGGTCCGGGACTAGCGAAGCCTACAATGAGCAGTTCTTC.

The table lists this clonotype with a count of one. J is TRBJ2-5 and V is TRBV7-2; D is unclear. The germline V gene encodes CDR1 SGHTA and CDR2 FQGNSA. The CDR3 spans 12 residues. Trimming took 5 bases from V and 4 from J, leaving 8 bases between them. In nucleotides, the CDR3 is TGTGCCAGCAGCGCACCCGGAGAGACCCAGTACTTC. Translating gives CASSAPGETQYF.

This chain links TRBV20-1 with TRBJ2-1; 8 nucleotides line up with TRBD1. The CDR3 is 13 residues long. CDR1 is DFQATT, CDR2 SNEGSKA, per germline (reference sequence). The V and J ends lost 5 bases and 4 bases, in that order; junction bases with no gene match: 4. CDR3 amino acids: CSALGTGYNEQFF. The DNA of the CDR3 is TGCAGTGCTCTAGGGACAGGTTACAATGAGCAGTTCTTC.

The chain combines TRBV7-3 with TRBJ2-7; TRBD1 might be the D (6 bases). CDR3 length: 13 amino acids. Trimming removed 5 bases at V and 4 bases at J, with 12 bases between. The germline V gene encodes CDR1 SGHTA and CDR2 FQGTGA. In nucleotides, the CDR3 is TGTGCCAGCAGCCCGACCACAGGGTACGAGCAGTACTTC. This codes for CASSPTTGYEQYF. Using reference TRBV7-3 and TRBJ2-7 for the parts outside the CDR3, the full variable domain is GAGVSQTPSNKVTEKGKYVELRCDPISGHTALYWYRQSLGQGPEFLIYFQGTGAADDSGLPNDRFFAVRPEGSVSTLKIQRTERGDSAVYLCASSPTTGYEQYFGPGTRLTVT.

This clonotype was counted between two and nine times. In DNA form, the CDR3 reads TGTGCCACCAGTGATTTAGGGGGGTATAGCTCCTACAATGAGCAGTTCTTC. This encodes CATSDLGGYSSYNEQFF. The J gene is TRBJ2-1, the V gene TRBV24-1; perhaps D is TRBD1 or TRBD2 (6 bases each). The CDR3 totals 17 residues. V dropped 1 base and J dropped 0 bases, with 12 bases sitting between them. The germline gives CDR1 KGHDR, CDR2 SFDVKD.

For this clonotype: The junction does not match germline at one end; this may be a read error. The chain employs TRBV27 and TRBJ2-3, with a tentative D call TRBD2 (6 bases). CDR1 and CDR2 from the germline V gene are MNHEY and SMNVEV (reference sequence). The CDR3 covers 16 residues. The CDR3, as DNA: TGCACCAGCAGTTTATCCGCCAGGGAGGACACAGATACGCAGTATTTT. It yields the protein CTSSLSAREDTDTQYF.

This chain uses TRBV24-1 with TRBJ1-2; D gene ambiguous. Per germline, CDR1 KGHDR and CDR2 SFDVKD. The CDR3 has 13 residues. V was trimmed by 3 bases and J by 4 bases, leaving 8 bases between them. The CDR3 protein is CATSDGEGYGYTF. CDR3 nucleotide sequence: TGTGCCACCAGTGATGGGGAAGGCTATGGCTACACCTTC.

CDR3: CASSVDPQGPQHF. CDR3 bases: TGTGCCAGCAGCGTAGACCCCCAGGGGCCCCAGCATTTT. The genes are TRBV9 and TRBJ1-5, with D maybe TRBD1 (5 bases). Germline lookup yields CDR1 SGDLS and CDR2 YYNGEE. The length of the CDR3 is 13 residues. V was cut by 0 bases and J by 9 bases, with 10 bases left in between.

CDR3 amino acids: CSAGLPLADHYEQYF. DNA of the CDR3: TGCAGTGCTGGACTCCCACTAGCGGACCACTACGAGCAGTACTTC. The J gene is TRBJ2-7, the V gene TRBV20-1; 8 bases agree with TRBD2. Germline CDR1 and CDR2: DFQATT and SNEGSKA (reference sequence). This CDR3 has 15 residues. Losses at the gene ends were 5 bases for V and 3 bases for J; bases not matched to a gene: 12.

The V gene is TRBV2, the J gene TRBJ1-1; 9 bases are shared with TRBD1. J was trimmed by 6 bases and V by 5 bases; bases with no gene match: 4. This CDR3 region has 13 residues. CDR1 and CDR2 (germline): SNHLY, FYNNEI. The CDR3 loop is CASSRTGEAEAFF. As DNA, the CDR3 is TGTGCCAGCAGTAGGACAGGGGAAGCTGAAGCTTTCTTT.

This clonotype was counted a single time. The V gene is TRBV19, the J gene TRBJ1-5; a weak D match, TRBD1 (6 bases). Germline CDR1 is LNHDA and CDR2 is SQIVND (reference sequence). The CDR3 covers 16 residues. The V gene lost 6 bases and the J gene lost 3 bases, with 18 bases spanning the gap. DNA of the CDR3: TGTGCCAGTAGCCTTACAGGGTGGGGTCTCAATCAGCCCCAGCATTTT. This gives the protein CASSLTGWGLNQPQHF.

This clonotype was observed a handful of times. The V gene is TRBV10-3, the J gene TRBJ1-1, with 7 bases identical to TRBD1. The CDR3 has 17 amino acids. V was clipped by 0 bases and J by 1 base; unmatched bases: 8. The germline CDR1 and CDR2 sequences are ENHRY and SYGVKD. The CDR3 here is CAISESGQVPSNTEAFF. The CDR3 coding sequence is TGTGCCATCAGTGAGTCAGGACAGGTTCCCTCGAACACTGAAGCTTTCTTT.

The rearrangement joins TRBV20-1 to TRBJ1-5; a weak D match, TRBD1 (6 bases). V was pared by 0 bases and J by 7 bases, with 16 bases between. The germline V gene has CDR1 DFQATT and CDR2 SNEGSKA (reference sequence). The CDR3 sequence is 15 residues long. The CDR3 loop reads CSAREIGGGGQPQHF. CDR3 nucleotide sequence: TGCAGTGCTAGAGAGATCGGCGGGGGCGGGCAGCCCCAGCATTTT.

This clonotype occurred a few times. V usage is TRBV7-9 and J usage is TRBJ2-5; 8 nucleotides line up with TRBD2. This CDR3 has 16 amino acids. Germline loops: CDR1 SEHNR, CDR2 FQNEAQ (reference sequence). V lost 6 bases, J lost 5 bases, and 14 bases stayed unmatched. CDR3 region: CASRRAVAGRSETQYF. Here the CDR3 DNA reads TGTGCCAGCAGGAGGGCTGTAGCGGGACGCTCGGAGACCCAGTACTTC.

This clonotype was counted a few times. The chain has TRBV6-1 and TRBJ2-3; no definite D call. Trimming took off 3 bases at V and 5 bases at J, with 9 bases between the two ends. The CDR3 contains 13 residues. Germline CDR1 is MNHNS and CDR2 is SASEGT. CDR3: CASSEYVVDTQYF. The CDR3 bases are TGTGCCAGCAGTGAGTACGTTGTAGATACGCAGTATTTT.

This clonotype was counted only a few times. The CDR3 sequence: CSAPRQGAGDQPQHF. DNA of the CDR3: TGCAGTGCCCCCCGACAGGGGGCGGGGGATCAGCCCCAGCATTTT. V and J are TRBV20-1 and TRBJ1-5; 10 positions agree with TRBD1. This CDR3 contains 15 residues. Germline V gene lookup returns CDR1 DFQATT and CDR2 SNEGSKA (reference sequence). The V and J ends lost 6 bases and 5 bases, in that order; junction bases with no gene match: 10.

The J gene is TRBJ2-5, the V gene TRBV7-2; D may be TRBD1 (5 bases). Germline-derived CDR1 and CDR2 are SGHTA and FQGNSA. Trimming left V 4 bases short and J 4 bases short, with 10 bases between. CDR3 length: 13 amino acids. The CDR3 sequence: CASSSRQRETQYF. CDR3 bases: TGTGCCAGCAGCTCCAGACAGAGAGAGACCCAGTACTTC.

V is TRBV30 and J is TRBJ2-3; the D gene is possibly TRBD2 (6 bases). Trimming took off 3 bases at V and 3 bases at J, with 13 bases between the two ends. The CDR3 runs to 14 residues. In germline, CDR1 is GTSNPN, CDR2 SVGIG (reference sequence). CDR3 sequence: CAWSPGVETDTQYF. The CDR3 DNA reads TGTGCCTGGAGCCCGGGAGTGGAGACAGATACGCAGTATTTT. The variable domain in full, with the rest retrieved from reference TRBV30 and TRBJ2-3, is SQTIHQWPATLVQPVGSPLSLECTVEGTSNPNLYWYRQAAGRGLQLLFYSVGIGQISSEVPQNLSASRPQDRQFILSSKKLLLSDSGFYLCAWSPGVETDTQYFGPGTRLTVL.

This clonotype was counted a single time. The V and J genes are TRBV5-1 and TRBJ2-2, with D possibly being TRBD1 (5 bases). In germline, CDR1 is SGHRS, CDR2 YFSETQ. V was shortened by 4 bases and J by 7 bases, with 14 bases between the two germline ends. The CDR3 spans 14 residues. This CDR3 is CASSQGHAFGELFF. DNA for the CDR3: TGCGCCAGCAGCCAGGGCCACGCCTTCGGGGAGCTGTTTTTT. Supplemented by reference TRBV5-1 and TRBJ2-2, the full variable domain reads KAGVTQTPRYLIKTRGQQVTLSCSPISGHRSVSWYQQTPGQGLQFLFEYFSETQRNKGNFPGRFSGRQFSNSRSEMNVSTLELGDSALYLCASSQGHAFGELFFGEGSRLTVL.